This T cell receptor (beta chain) was recovered during a study of cytomegalovirus exposure and HLA in healthy donors. Whole-study results and caveats: Earlier findings revealed that most TCR beta V segments proved productive either about 87% or about 30% of the time. Analyzed later, association rates of TCRs varied across HLA loci, with DRB1 most and HLA-C fewest.

Turning to this clone: Antigen unknown.

The ends were cut back, 4 bases at V and 6 bases at J, with 24 bases in the middle. The length of the CDR3 is 18 residues. Germline lookup yields CDR1 MGHRA and CDR2 YSYEKL. Participants comprised healthy donors of bone marrow. A multiplex PCR was run with 60 Vbeta primers and 13 Jbeta primers. The repertoire was sequenced with immunoSEQ multiplex PCR; TCRdb's copy has only in-frame clones and lacks some. The data contain tens of thousands of clones, around 70% of them singletons. The sequence was collected from a man aged 40-55 years in good health and CMV-seropositive. Sequencing was carried out using PBMCs. J is TRBJ2-2 and V is TRBV4-1; D may be TRBD1 (5 bases). As DNA, the CDR3 is TGCGCCAGCAGCCCTTGGGGCCCTAGGTCCCCCGTACCCGGGGAGCTGTTTTTT. It yields the protein CASSPWGPRSPVPGELFF.